These 2 T cell receptor beta chains share one sample of origin, sequenced in a study of CD8+ T cells in alopecia areata. Treatment described: oral pan-JAK inhibitor, 5-10 mg twice daily. Sequencing used cDNA as its template, made by extracting RNA and reverse transcribing it. Some clones are missing from TCRdb's copy, which holds only in-frame ones; the method was immunoSEQ multiplex PCR. The data contain fewer than 150,000 clones, roughly 82% of them singletons. This sample comprised CD8+ T cells sorted from blood, obtained at week 4, from a patient treated with tofacitinib. The receptor set was obtained from a human donor with alopecia areata.

J is TRBJ2-3 and V is TRBV2, with 7 bases identical to TRBD2. V was pared by 5 bases and J by 4 bases, with 6 bases of the junction left unmatched. This CDR3 has 14 residues. Germline assignment: CDR1 SNHLY and CDR2 FYNNEI. The CDR3 nucleotides are TGTGCCAGCAGTCCCCCGGGGGGATCAGATACGCAGTATTTT. Amino acid sequence: CASSPPGGSDTQYF.

This clone was seen once. This chain uses TRBV29-1 with TRBJ2-2; perhaps TRBD1 as D (5 bases). The CDR3 is 14 amino acids. V shed 4 bases and J shed 0 bases, with 9 bases lying between them. Germline CDR1 SQVTM, CDR2 ANQGSEA. In DNA form, the CDR3 reads TGCAGCGTTGGGGGCGTAGCGAACACCGGGGAGCTGTTTTTT. It encodes CSVGGVANTGELFF.